Listed below are T cell receptor beta chains from one sample, sequenced in a study of T cell responses to AZD1222 COVID-19 vaccine. Generated by immunoSEQ multiplex PCR, the TCRdb table keeps only in-frame clones and is missing some. The sample contains 120,000 or so clones, 90% of which appear only once. This specimen consisted of peripheral blood, obtained 28 days after the second dose of the MenACWY control vaccine. These TCRs come from an adult who received the MenACWY meningococcal vaccine as a control. Each CDR3 is given with its conserved first and last residue. D genes are given only for firm matches. Rows give clone size only sometimes, using once, few, many, or a class for an expanded clone.

>NA|TRBV15|TRBJ1-1|NA
CATSRDWDNTEAFF
TGTGCCACCAGCAGAGATTGGGATAACACTGAAGCTTTCTTT
>NA|TRBV11-2|TRBJ1-4|NA
CASSTHPGRVNEKLFF
TGTGCCAGCAGCACCCATCCAGGGAGGGTTAATGAAAAACTGTTTTTT
>NA|TRBV6-5|TRBJ1-1|NA
CASSQGGTEAFF
TGTGCCAGCAGCCAAGGGGGCACTGAAGCTTTCTTT
>TRBD1|TRBV14|TRBJ2-3|NA
CASSYRDSLRDTQYF
TGTGCCAGCAGCTACCGGGACAGCCTTCGGGATACGCAGTATTTT
>NA|TRBV28|TRBJ2-1|NA
CASSLILESSYNEQFF
TGTGCCAGCAGTTTAATCCTCGAAAGCTCCTACAATGAGCAGTTCTTC
>TRBD2|TRBV12-3/TRBV12-4|TRBJ2-3|NA
CASERGVTDTQYF
TGTGCCAGCGAGCGGGGGGTCACAGATACGCAGTATTTT
>TRBD2|TRBV7-2|TRBJ2-1|NA
CASSTSGSSYNEQFF
TGTGCCAGCAGCACTAGCGGGAGCTCCTACAATGAGCAGTTCTTC
>NA|TRBV25-1|TRBJ1-4|NA
CASSGGSEKLFF
TGTGCCAGCAGTGGGGGGAGTGAAAAACTGTTTTTT
>TRBD2|TRBV5-1|TRBJ2-3|NA
CASSSRLAGAKDTQYF
TGCGCCAGCAGCAGCCGACTAGCGGGAGCGAAAGATACGCAGTATTTT
>NA|TRBV11-2|TRBJ2-1|NA
CASSPRFSVQGSYNEQFF
TGTGCCAGCAGCCCCCGTTTTAGTGTGCAGGGGTCCTACAATGAGCAGTTCTTC
>TRBD2|TRBV14|TRBJ2-3|NA
CASSQTSGGASDTQYF
TGTGCCAGCAGCCAAACTAGCGGGGGGGCCTCAGATACGCAGTATTTT
>TRBD1|TRBV7-9|TRBJ1-5|NA
CASSSMDRNQPQHF
TGTGCCAGCAGCTCGATGGACAGGAATCAGCCCCAGCATTTT
>NA|TRBV19|TRBJ1-4|NA
CASSIAGKDEKLFF
TGTGCCAGTAGTATTGCGGGGAAGGATGAAAAACTGTTTTTT
>NA|TRBV19|TRBJ2-1|NA
CASTVVFPRGSYNEQFF
TGTGCCAGTACCGTCGTCTTCCCGCGGGGCTCTTACAATGAGCAGTTCTTC
>NA|TRBV5-1|TRBJ2-3|NA
CASRPKVGGTSDTQYF
TGCGCCAGCAGACCAAAAGTCGGCGGGACCTCAGATACGCAGTATTTT
>NA|TRBV30|TRBJ2-7|NA
CAWSSAGSYEQYF
TGTGCCTGGAGTTCGGCAGGTTCCTACGAGCAGTACTTC
>NA|TRBV19|TRBJ1-5|NA
CASSPQVKPQHF
TGTGCCAGTAGTCCGCAGGTCAAGCCCCAGCATTTT
>TRBD1|TRBV28|TRBJ1-3|NA
CASSSNRGPSGNTIYF
TGTGCCAGCAGTTCCAACAGGGGCCCCTCTGGAAACACCATATATTTT
>NA|TRBV6-1|TRBJ2-5|NA
CASCEVGGQGETQYF
TGTGCCAGCTGTGAAGTGGGGGGGCAGGGGGAGACCCAGTACTTC
>TRBD1|TRBV28|TRBJ1-1|once
CASSPGQEYTEAFF
TGTGCCAGCAGCCCGGGACAGGAGTACACTGAAGCTTTCTTT
>NA|TRBV4-1|TRBJ1-2|NA
CASSQAPGGYGYTF
TGCGCCAGCAGCCAAGCACCTGGTGGTTATGGCTACACCTTC
>NA|TRBV6-5|TRBJ2-1|NA
CASSYSTGADEQFF
TGTGCCAGCAGTTACTCGACCGGGGCAGATGAGCAGTTCTTC
>TRBD1|TRBV5-1|TRBJ1-1|NA
CASSPLTGGYAFF
TGCGCCAGCAGCCCTCTGACAGGGGGCTATGCTTTCTTT
>NA|TRBV6-1|TRBJ2-5|NA
CASSEEILGKVGTQYF
TGTGCCAGCAGTGAAGAGATTTTAGGAAAGGTGGGGACCCAGTACTTC
>TRBD2|TRBV19|TRBJ2-7|NA
CASSRTSRSSYEQYF
TGTGCCAGTAGTAGGACTAGCCGGAGCTCCTACGAGCAGTACTTC
>NA|TRBV18|TRBJ2-1|NA
CASSPNSLSSYNEQFF
TGTGCCAGCTCACCAAACAGTTTGAGCTCCTACAATGAGCAGTTCTTC
>TRBD1|TRBV29-1|TRBJ1-2|NA
CSADRGREGYTF
TGCAGCGCAGACAGGGGGCGTGAAGGCTACACCTTC
>NA|TRBV5-1|TRBJ2-7|NA
CASSLRAGGPEQYF
TGCGCCAGCAGCTTAAGAGCTGGCGGGCCCGAGCAGTACTTC
>TRBD2|TRBV19|TRBJ2-3|NA
CASSIQRGALSTDTQYF
TGTGCCAGTAGTATCCAGCGGGGGGCCCTCAGCACAGATACGCAGTATTTT
>NA|TRBV29-1|TRBJ2-3|NA
CSVVPPKTGTDTQYF
TGCAGCGTGGTTCCTCCCAAGACAGGCACAGATACGCAGTATTTT
>NA|TRBV2|TRBJ2-1|NA
CASSQGAGTLYNEQFF
TGTGCCAGCAGTCAAGGGGCGGGGACTCTCTACAATGAGCAGTTCTTC
>TRBD2|TRBV6-5|TRBJ2-7|NA
CASRGTSDSYEQYF
TGTGCCAGCAGGGGGACTAGCGACTCCTACGAGCAGTACTTC
>TRBD1|TRBV6-2/TRBV6-3|TRBJ1-2|NA
CASSLTGGTNYGYTF
TGTGCCAGCAGTTTAACAGGGGGCACTAACTATGGCTACACCTTC
>NA|TRBV27|TRBJ2-1|NA
CASTFGGSSYNEQFF
TGTGCCAGCACATTTGGAGGGAGCTCCTACAATGAGCAGTTCTTC
>NA|TRBV6-5|TRBJ2-1|NA
CASSYRPGNEQFF
TGTGCCAGCAGTTACCGGCCGGGGAACGAGCAGTTCTTC
>NA|TRBV5-4|TRBJ2-3|NA
CASSLTGRLPNPDTQYF
TGTGCCAGCAGCTTGACAGGGCGGTTACCAAATCCAGATACGCAGTATTTT
>NA|TRBV5-6|TRBJ1-2|NA
CASSSSRGEGYTF
TGTGCCAGCAGCTCTTCCAGGGGTGAAGGCTACACCTTC
>NA|TRBV18|TRBJ2-5|NA
CASSLLGGKETQYF
TGTGCCAGCTCACTCCTTGGGGGCAAAGAGACCCAGTACTTC
>TRBD2|TRBV5-4|TRBJ2-2|NA
CASSLGLARTGELFF
TGTGCCAGCAGCTTGGGACTAGCGAGGACCGGGGAGCTGTTTTTT
>TRBD1|TRBV11-3|TRBJ2-5|NA
CASSGRDREGRGTQYF
TGTGCCAGCTCCGGTCGGGACAGGGAGGGGCGAGGGACCCAGTACTTC
>TRBD1|TRBV28|TRBJ1-1|NA
CASSLTGTGNTEAFF
TGTGCCAGCAGTTTGACCGGGACAGGGAACACTGAAGCTTTCTTT
>NA|TRBV27|TRBJ2-2|once
CATTTGRTGELFF
TGTGCCACCACGACAGGTCGCACCGGGGAGCTGTTTTTT
>NA|TRBV19|TRBJ1-1|NA
CASSAPYTEAFF
TGTGCCAGTAGTGCGCCTTACACTGAAGCTTTCTTT
>NA|TRBV4-2|TRBJ2-2|NA
CASSQDPGGIDVGELFF
TGTGCCAGCAGCCAAGATCCAGGGGGGATTGACGTCGGGGAGCTGTTTTTT
>NA|TRBV18|TRBJ1-1|NA
CASSPVPRDGLMNTEAFF
TGTGCCAGCTCACCTGTGCCACGGGATGGCTTAATGAACACTGAAGCTTTCTTT
>TRBD1|TRBV6-5|TRBJ2-7|NA
CASSARTGGLYEQYF
TGTGCCAGCAGCGCCCGGACAGGGGGCCTATACGAGCAGTACTTC
>NA|TRBV15|TRBJ1-4|NA
CATSTPETGRVNEKLFF
TGTGCCACCAGCACGCCTGAAACAGGGAGGGTGAATGAAAAACTGTTTTTT
>NA|TRBV2|TRBJ1-1|NA
CASTAGLGTEAFF
TGTGCCAGCACCGCGGGACTCGGCACTGAAGCTTTCTTT
>NA|TRBV28|TRBJ2-1|NA
CASSLYGSGGGEQFF
TGTGCCAGCAGTTTATATGGGTCAGGGGGGGGTGAGCAGTTCTTC
>TRBD1|TRBV2|TRBJ1-2|NA
CASSEGPGTVYGYTF
TGTGCCAGCAGTGAAGGCCCTGGGACAGTCTATGGCTACACCTTC
>NA|TRBV12-2|TRBJ2-3|NA
CASRLKRCSTDTQYF
TGTGCAAGTCGCTTGAAGAGGTGTAGCACAGATACGCAGTATTTT
>NA|TRBV7-9|TRBJ1-1|NA
CASSWVGGTNTEAFF
TGTGCCAGCAGCTGGGTAGGGGGGACGAACACTGAAGCTTTCTTT